This T cell receptor beta chain comes out of a study of CD8 T cells in Susac syndrome. This CDR3 contains 14 residues. CDR1 and CDR2 from the germline V gene are SNHLY and FYNNEI. The V gene lost 6 bases and the J gene lost 3 bases, with 15 bases spanning the gap. It was with random hexamers that roughly 0.5 to 1 ug RNA was reverse transcribed. One entry per CDR3 protein, called by TCRdb with MiXCR from the immunoSEQ multiplex PCR reads. The sample lists roughly 120,000 distinct CDR3 sequences, roughly 94% occurring once. This TCR came from a human donor with multiple sclerosis. V gene TRBV2 combines with J gene TRBJ2-7; tentative D call: TRBD2 (5 bases). The sample comprised CD4+ T cells from PBMCs. CDR3 bases: TGTGCCAGCAGATTCCTAGCAAGTCTCTACGAGCAGTACTTC. It encodes CASRFLASLYEQYF.